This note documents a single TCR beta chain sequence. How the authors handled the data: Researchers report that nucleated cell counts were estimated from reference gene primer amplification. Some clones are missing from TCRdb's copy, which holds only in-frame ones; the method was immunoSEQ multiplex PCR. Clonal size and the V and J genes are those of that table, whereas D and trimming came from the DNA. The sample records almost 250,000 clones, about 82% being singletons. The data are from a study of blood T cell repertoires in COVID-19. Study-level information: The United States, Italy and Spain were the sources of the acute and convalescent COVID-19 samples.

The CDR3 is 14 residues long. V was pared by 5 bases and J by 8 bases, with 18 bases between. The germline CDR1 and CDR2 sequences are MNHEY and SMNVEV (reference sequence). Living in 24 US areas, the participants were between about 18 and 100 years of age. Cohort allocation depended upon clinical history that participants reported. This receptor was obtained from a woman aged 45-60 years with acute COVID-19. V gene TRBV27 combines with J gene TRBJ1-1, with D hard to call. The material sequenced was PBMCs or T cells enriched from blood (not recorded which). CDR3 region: CASSATSAGGEAFF. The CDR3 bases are TGTGCCAGCAGTGCCACAAGTGCGGGAGGAGAAGCTTTCTTT.